Only a few counts were recorded for the clone carrying this T cell receptor (beta chain). The antigen is not known. CDR3 length: 16 residues. The germline V gene has CDR1 LGHNT and CDR2 FRNRAP. The ends lost 6 bases at V and 2 bases at J; junction bases unmatched: 10. This entry is derived from a study of CD8 T cells in ankylosing spondylitis. Each TCR beta library was made by quantitative 5'-RACE that incorporated molecular barcodes. TCRdb re-analysed the 5' RACE reads in MiXCR, keeping a single row per CDR3 protein. Among hundreds of thousands of distinct CDR3 sequences, roughly 10% were seen once, and the ten largest hold just over 0.5%. Study-wide points: Typical of ankylosing spondylitis blood, it appeared, was a TCR beta motif of eight highly homologous variants.

The source of this sequence is a male donor with ankylosing spondylitis. Sequencing was done on a sample of blood, either unsorted or a sorted T cell fraction (not recorded which). V is TRBV12-5 and J is TRBJ2-3; TRBD2 matches at 8 bases. CDR3 amino acids: CASGEGLAESTDTQYF. For the CDR3, the DNA is TGTGCTAGTGGCGAAGGACTAGCAGAATCCACAGATACGCAGTATTTT.